Presented here are 8 T cell receptor beta chains from one specimen sequenced in a study of CD8 T cells in ankylosing spondylitis. Each CDR3 protein is one row after TCRdb ran MiXCR on the 5' RACE reads. The sample consists of under 400,000 distinct CDR3 sequences, roughly 10% of them appearing once. Sequencing input: blood, either unsorted or a sorted T cell fraction (not recorded which). Receptors originate from a female donor with ankylosing spondylitis or in good health (not recorded which).

This clonotype was seen many times. This chain uses TRBV18 with TRBJ2-7; D is possibly TRBD1 or TRBD2 (5 bases each). V lost 6 bases and J 4 bases, leaving 16 bases between the germline ends. This CDR3 comprises 14 residues. Germline CDR1 reads KGHSH; CDR2 reads LQKENI. The CDR3: CASSFRDGEYEQYF. CDR3 bases: TGTGCCAGCTCCTTCCGGGACGGGGAATACGAGCAGTACTTC.

This clonotype was observed a few times. The chain links TRBV11-2 to TRBJ2-2; 8 positions match TRBD2. This CDR3 contains 16 residues. Germline CDR1 is SGHAT and CDR2 is FQNNGV. J gave up 5 bases and V 4 bases, and 9 bases lay outside the gene matches. CDR3 nucleotides: TGTGCCAGCAGCTCCTGGAGCGGGAGTCGGACCGGGGAGCTGTTTTTT. Translating it yields CASSSWSGSRTGELFF.

There are a few counts of this clonotype. The rearrangement links TRBV2 to TRBJ2-3, with a weak D call TRBD2 (6 bases). The germline gives CDR1 SNHLY, CDR2 FYNNEI. Deletions cut 2 bases from V and 1 base from J, with 10 bases between. The CDR3 has 15 residues. CDR3 coding DNA: TGTGCCAGCAGTGAACAGGGAGGCGGCACAGATACGCAGTATTTT. This gives the protein CASSEQGGGTDTQYF.

This clonotype was counted a few times. The chain recombines TRBV7-2 with TRBJ2-7; unclear D gene. The CDR3 length is 16 residues. Trimming took off 5 bases at V and 3 bases at J, with 20 bases between the two ends. Germline CDR1 is SGHTA and CDR2 is FQGNSA. This CDR3 reads CASSPKGLMGFYEQYF. The CDR3 DNA reads TGTGCCAGCAGCCCGAAGGGTCTTATGGGGTTCTACGAGCAGTACTTC.

The rearrangement joins TRBV5-1 to TRBJ2-7; possibly TRBD1 for D (6 bases). With 4 bases removed from V and 2 bases from J, the gap between germline ends came to 16 bases. The CDR3 is 15 amino acids. Germline CDR1 is SGHRS and CDR2 is YFSETQ. The CDR3 DNA is TGCGCCAGCAGCGGAACCGGGACACTGACCTACGAGCAGTACTTC. It specifies CASSGTGTLTYEQYF.

In this sample, this clonotype turned up a few times. This chain uses TRBV19 with TRBJ2-6; D is unclear. The CDR3 is 16 residues long. V lost 5 bases and J lost 3, with 14 bases in between. CDR1 is LNHDA and CDR2 is SQIVND in the germline V gene (reference sequence). The CDR3 nucleotides read TGTGCCAGTAGTCTTAGGAAAGGGATTGGGGCCAACGTCCTGACTTTC. Translation gives CASSLRKGIGANVLTF.

This clonotype was seen at least ten times. The genes are TRBV12-3 or TRBV12-4 and TRBJ2-3; 13 bases agree with TRBD2. The CDR3 covers 16 residues. J was trimmed by 4 bases and V by 6 bases; bases with no gene match: 7. For the CDR3, the DNA is TGTGCCAGCAGCTATGGACTAGCGGGGGTCGCAGATACGCAGTATTTT. This sequence encodes CASSYGLAGVADTQYF.

This clonotype was seen ten or more times. The gene calls are TRBV24-1 and TRBJ2-1, with TRBD1 identical over 12 bases. Germline loops: CDR1 KGHDR, CDR2 SFDVKD. This CDR3 has 15 residues. Trimming cost V 5 bases and J 6 bases; bases outside gene matches: 4. The CDR3 here is CATSVGQGAANEQFF. The CDR3 region has the DNA TGTGCCACCAGTGTGGGACAGGGGGCAGCCAATGAGCAGTTCTTC.